The sequence of this TCR beta chain was determined in a study of T cells expressing NK-cell markers. Study in general: Sorted CD3+CD56+NKG2C+, CD3+CD56+NKG2C- and CD3+CD56-NKG2C+ T cells provided the TCR beta repertoires. Study-wide points: Dominant NKG2C+ clonotypes made up 1.0-7.0% of CD8+ T cells in roughly six donors.

Remarks on this clonotype: Its antigen remains unknown.

From the 5' RACE reads, TCRdb lists one entry per CDR3 protein and no DNA. This sample's table has approximately 150,000 distinct CDR3 sequences. Germline V CDR1 and CDR2: SGDLS, YYNGEE. This CDR3 has 14 residues. The sequenced sample was blood T cells: a sorted CD56 or NKG2C T cell subset, CD4+ or CD8+ T cells, or bulk PBMC T cells (not recorded which). The receptor's source is a man younger than 35 in good health. The chain uses TRBV9 and TRBJ2-1; the TCRdb D gene call, TRBD1, has no DNA to confirm it. The CDR3 sequence: CASSVGLQGNEQFF.